A single T cell receptor (beta chain) is shown here with its context. Its antigen is unknown. Primers for the PCR totalled 60 Vbeta and 13 Jbeta. Study processing details: The count from a later analysis was tens of millions of unique TCR beta chains, 9 million to 12 million of them shared. Measured with immunoSEQ multiplex PCR; TCRdb has only the in-frame clones, and not every one. The V and J calls and the clone size are those of that table, but D and trimming were determined from the DNA. The table has 150,000 to 200,000 clones, roughly 86% seen once. V gave up 0 bases and J gave up 1 base, with 9 bases separating them. The germline V gene has CDR1 LGHNA and CDR2 YNFKEQ. This CDR3 has 15 amino acids. This record comes from a study of cytomegalovirus exposure and HLA in healthy donors. General study findings and limits: Association of a missense DCLRE1C variant with TCR beta V- and J-gene trimming was reported in a later analysis.

The chain is built from TRBV4-2 and TRBJ2-5; tentatively, D is TRBD1 (5 bases). Material for sequencing was PBMCs. The origin of this receptor is a woman aged 18 to 35 in good health and CMV-seronegative. The chain's CDR3 is CASSQERQIQETQYF. CDR3 nucleotides: TGTGCCAGCAGCCAAGAGAGACAGATCCAAGAGACCCAGTACTTC.